This TCR beta chain appears in the sequencing data of a study of blood T cell repertoires in COVID-19. Looking at the study overall: Researchers got acute and convalescent COVID-19 samples from the United States, Italy and Spain. PBMCs, B-cell-depleted T cells, or T cells provided the cDNA or gDNA that made up the material.

The CDR3 contains 14 residues. The V end lost 5 bases, the J end lost 6 bases, and 17 bases lay between the germline ends. Looked up from germline, CDR1 is SEHNR and CDR2 is FQNEAQ (reference sequence). Source study methods: Nucleated cell number was recorded as an estimate derived from reference gene primer amplification. Some clones are missing from TCRdb's copy, which holds only in-frame ones; the method was immunoSEQ multiplex PCR. V, J and clone size are taken as reported in that table, and D and trimming were inferred from the DNA itself. Counted here are some 26,000 clones, around nine tenths occurring once; the ten biggest clones make up 8% to 10%.

The genes are TRBV7-9 and TRBJ2-7; a possible D gene is TRBD1 (6 bases). The receptor was isolated from a human donor with active COVID-19. The donor label of this sample is uncertain. Sequencing input: peripheral blood. This CDR3 is CASSPGRGPPEQYF. The CDR3 DNA sequence: TGTGCCAGCAGCCCGGGCAGGGGCCCTCCCGAGCAGTACTTC. The full variable domain, its missing parts supplied by reference TRBV7-9 and TRBJ2-7, is DTGVSQNPRHKITKRGQNVTFRCDPISEHNRLYWYRQTLGQGPEFLTYFQNEAQLEKSRLLSDRFSAERPKGSFSTLEIQRTEQGDSAMYLCASSPGRGPPEQYFGPGTRLTVT.